The text below deals with one TCR beta chain. Its antigen is still unknown. The CDR3 does not end in the conserved phenylalanine or tryptophan, so this is likely a read error. No DNA is shown, since the ends of the CDR3 on it are uncertain; the CDR3 is the one TCRdb lists. The CDR3 extends over 16 residues, inclusive of both ends. The germline V gene has CDR1 SGHAT and CDR2 FQNNGV. This entry is derived from a study of tumor-infiltrating lymphocytes in primary liver carcinoma. Study in general: Tumors were staged T1-T3 N0M0 and measured roughly 4.2 to 10 cm across.

From 450 to 550 ng total RNA, TCR beta cDNA was generated with a primer in the constant region. Each TCR beta library was derived from three nested multiplex PCR rounds that employed slightly modified ARM-PCR. Running about 11 cycles apiece, the first two PCR rounds relied on TRBV1-TRBV30 forward primers together with a C-beta reverse primer. One entry per CDR3 protein, called by TCRdb with MiXCR from the multiplex PCR reads. The data show 20,000 to 30,000 distinct CDR3 sequences, roughly four fifths seen once. The study, taken as a whole, reports: Researchers report that only about 7.5-25% of top clones turned up in all five tumor regions.

For each extraction, RNA and DNA were obtained together from about 20-30 mg of unsorted bulk tissue. Over 75% of the cells in every tumor sample were viable tumor cells. Source material: liver tumor tissue from sampling region 3. Described subset: tumor region T3, left-lateral pole. The origin of this receptor is a man between 35 and 55 years old with primary liver carcinoma and hepatitis B virus infection. The chain recombines TRBV11-2 with TRBJ2-5; the table's TRBD1 call for D was not verified on the DNA. The CDR3 protein is CASSQTPGWGKETPYL.